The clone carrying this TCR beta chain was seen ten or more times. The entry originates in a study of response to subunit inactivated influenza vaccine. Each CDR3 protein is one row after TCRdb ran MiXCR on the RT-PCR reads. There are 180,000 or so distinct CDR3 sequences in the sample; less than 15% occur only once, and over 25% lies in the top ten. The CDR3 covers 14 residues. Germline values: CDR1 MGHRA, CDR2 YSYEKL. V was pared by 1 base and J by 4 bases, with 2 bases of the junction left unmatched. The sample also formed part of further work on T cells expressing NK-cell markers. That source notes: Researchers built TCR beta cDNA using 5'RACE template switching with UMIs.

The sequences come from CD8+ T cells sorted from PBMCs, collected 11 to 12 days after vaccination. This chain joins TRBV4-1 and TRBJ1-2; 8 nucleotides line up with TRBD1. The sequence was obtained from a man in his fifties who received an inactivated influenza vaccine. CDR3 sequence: CASSQGTGIYGYTF. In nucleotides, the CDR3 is TGCGCCAGCAGCCAAGGGACAGGGATCTATGGCTACACCTTC.